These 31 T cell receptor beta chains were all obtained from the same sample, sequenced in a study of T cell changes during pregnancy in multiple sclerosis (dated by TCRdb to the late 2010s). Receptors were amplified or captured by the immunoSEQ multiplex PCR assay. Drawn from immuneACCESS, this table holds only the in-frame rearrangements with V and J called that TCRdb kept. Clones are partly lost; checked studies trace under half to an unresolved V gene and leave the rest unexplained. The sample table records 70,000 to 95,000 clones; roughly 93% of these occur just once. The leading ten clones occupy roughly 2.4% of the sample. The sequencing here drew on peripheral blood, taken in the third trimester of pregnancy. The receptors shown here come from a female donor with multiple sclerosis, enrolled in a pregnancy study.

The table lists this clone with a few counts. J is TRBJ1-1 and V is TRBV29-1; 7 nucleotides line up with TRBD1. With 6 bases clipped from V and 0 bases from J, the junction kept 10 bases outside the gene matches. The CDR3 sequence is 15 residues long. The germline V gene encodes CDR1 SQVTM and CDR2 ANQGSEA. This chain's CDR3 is CSVLTGWGMNTEAFF. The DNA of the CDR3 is TGCAGCGTCCTGACAGGGTGGGGAATGAACACTGAAGCTTTCTTT.

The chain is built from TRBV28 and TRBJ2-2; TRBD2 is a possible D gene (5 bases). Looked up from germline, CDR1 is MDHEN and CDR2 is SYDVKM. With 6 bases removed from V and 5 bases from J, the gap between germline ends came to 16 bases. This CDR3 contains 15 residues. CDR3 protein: CASSQSGIGTGELFF. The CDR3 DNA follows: TGTGCCAGCAGCCAAAGCGGTATCGGGACCGGGGAGCTGTTTTTT.

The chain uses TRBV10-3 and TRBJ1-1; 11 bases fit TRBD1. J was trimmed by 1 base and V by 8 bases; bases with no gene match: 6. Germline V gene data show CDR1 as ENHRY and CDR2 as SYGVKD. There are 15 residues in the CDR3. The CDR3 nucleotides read TGTGCCATCGCCCGGGACAGGGGGACGAACACTGAAGCTTTCTTT. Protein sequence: CAIARDRGTNTEAFF.

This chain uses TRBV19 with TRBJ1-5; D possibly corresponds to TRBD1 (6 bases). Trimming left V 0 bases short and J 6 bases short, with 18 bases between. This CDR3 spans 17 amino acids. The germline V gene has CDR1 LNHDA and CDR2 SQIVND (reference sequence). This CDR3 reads CASSIDRGAGRAQPQHF. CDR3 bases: TGTGCCAGTAGTATAGATCGGGGGGCAGGAAGGGCTCAGCCCCAGCATTTT.

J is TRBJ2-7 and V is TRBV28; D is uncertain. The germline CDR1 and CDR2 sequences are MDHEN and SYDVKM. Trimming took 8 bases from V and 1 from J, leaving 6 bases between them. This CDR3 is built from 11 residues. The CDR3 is CASSASYEQYF. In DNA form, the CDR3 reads TGTGCCAGCTCTGCGTCCTACGAGCAGTACTTC.

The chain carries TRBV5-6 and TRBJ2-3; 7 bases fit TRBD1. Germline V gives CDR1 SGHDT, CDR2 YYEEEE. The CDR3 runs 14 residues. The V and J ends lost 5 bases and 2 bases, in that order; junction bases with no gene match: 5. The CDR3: CASSLGQFTDTQYF. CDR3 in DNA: TGTGCCAGCAGTCTGGGACAGTTCACAGATACGCAGTATTTT.

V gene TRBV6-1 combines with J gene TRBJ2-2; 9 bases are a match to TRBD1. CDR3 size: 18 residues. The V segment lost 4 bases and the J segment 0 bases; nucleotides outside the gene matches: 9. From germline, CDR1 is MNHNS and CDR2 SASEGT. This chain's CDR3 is CASSVRTGAMTNTGELFF. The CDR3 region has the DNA TGTGCCAGCAGTGTCCGGACAGGGGCGATGACGAACACCGGGGAGCTGTTTTTT.

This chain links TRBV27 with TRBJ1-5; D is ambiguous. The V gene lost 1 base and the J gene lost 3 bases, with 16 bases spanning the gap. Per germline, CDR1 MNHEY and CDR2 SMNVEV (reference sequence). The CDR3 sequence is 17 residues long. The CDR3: CASSLYPPTSTNQPQHF. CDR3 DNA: TGTGCCAGCAGTTTATATCCCCCGACAAGCACCAATCAGCCCCAGCATTTT.

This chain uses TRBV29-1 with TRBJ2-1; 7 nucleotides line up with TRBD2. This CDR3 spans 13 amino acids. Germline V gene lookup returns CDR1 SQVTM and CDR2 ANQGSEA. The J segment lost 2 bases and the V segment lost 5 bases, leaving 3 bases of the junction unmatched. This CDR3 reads CSVQGGTYNEQFF. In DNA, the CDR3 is TGCAGCGTTCAGGGAGGGACCTACAATGAGCAGTTCTTC.

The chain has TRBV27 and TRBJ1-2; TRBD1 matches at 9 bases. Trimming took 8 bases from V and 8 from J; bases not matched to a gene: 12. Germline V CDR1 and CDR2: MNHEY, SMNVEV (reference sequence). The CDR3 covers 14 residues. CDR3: CASRPGTGIEGYTF. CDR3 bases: TGTGCCAGCCGCCCCGGGACAGGGATCGAGGGCTACACCTTC.

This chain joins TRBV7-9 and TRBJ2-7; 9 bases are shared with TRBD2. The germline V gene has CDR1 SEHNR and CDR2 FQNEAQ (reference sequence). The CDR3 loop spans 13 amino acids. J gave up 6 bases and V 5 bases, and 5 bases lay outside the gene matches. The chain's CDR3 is CASSPSGVLEQYF. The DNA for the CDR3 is TGTGCCAGCAGCCCTAGCGGGGTTCTCGAGCAGTACTTC.

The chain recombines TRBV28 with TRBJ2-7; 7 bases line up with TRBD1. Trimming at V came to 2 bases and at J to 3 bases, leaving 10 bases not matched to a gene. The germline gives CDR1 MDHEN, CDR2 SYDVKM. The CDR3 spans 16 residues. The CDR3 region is CASSLVGQLLYYEQYF. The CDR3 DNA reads TGTGCCAGCAGTTTAGTGGGACAGCTATTATACTACGAGCAGTACTTC.

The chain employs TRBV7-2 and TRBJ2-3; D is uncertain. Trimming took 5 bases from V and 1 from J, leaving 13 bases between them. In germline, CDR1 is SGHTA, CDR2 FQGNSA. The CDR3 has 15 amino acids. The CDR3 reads CASSQVGSRTDTQYF. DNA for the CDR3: TGTGCCAGCAGCCAGGTCGGTAGTCGCACAGATACGCAGTATTTT. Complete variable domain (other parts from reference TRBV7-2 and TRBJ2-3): GAGVSQSPSNKVTEKGKDVELRCDPISGHTALYWYRQSLGQGLEFLIYFQGNSAPDKSGLPSDRFSAERTGGSVSTLTIQRTQQEDSAVYLCASSQVGSRTDTQYFGPGTRLTVL.

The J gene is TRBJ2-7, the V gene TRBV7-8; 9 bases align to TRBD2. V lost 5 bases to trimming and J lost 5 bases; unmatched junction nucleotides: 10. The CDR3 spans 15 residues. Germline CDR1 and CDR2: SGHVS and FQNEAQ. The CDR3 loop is CASSEDGLANDEQYF. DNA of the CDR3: TGTGCCAGCAGCGAGGATGGACTAGCGAACGACGAGCAGTACTTC.

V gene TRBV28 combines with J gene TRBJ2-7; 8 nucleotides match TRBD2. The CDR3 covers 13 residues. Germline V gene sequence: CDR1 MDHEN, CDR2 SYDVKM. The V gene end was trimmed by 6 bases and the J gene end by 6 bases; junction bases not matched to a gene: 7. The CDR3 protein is CASRPSGSVEQYF. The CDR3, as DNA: TGTGCCAGCAGGCCGAGCGGGAGTGTCGAGCAGTACTTC.

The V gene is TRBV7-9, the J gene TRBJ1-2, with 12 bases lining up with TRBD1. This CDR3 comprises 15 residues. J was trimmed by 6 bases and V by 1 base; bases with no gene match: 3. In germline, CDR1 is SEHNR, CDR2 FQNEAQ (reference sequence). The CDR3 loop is CASSLVGTGGDGYTF. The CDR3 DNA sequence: TGTGCCAGCAGCTTAGTGGGGACAGGGGGCGATGGCTACACCTTC.

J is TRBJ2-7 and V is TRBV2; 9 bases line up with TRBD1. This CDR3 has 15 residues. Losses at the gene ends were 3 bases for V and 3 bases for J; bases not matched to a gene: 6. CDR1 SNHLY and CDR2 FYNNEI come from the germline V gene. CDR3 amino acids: CASSDRTGQGYEQYF. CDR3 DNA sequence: TGTGCCAGCAGTGATCGCACGGGACAGGGCTACGAGCAGTACTTC.

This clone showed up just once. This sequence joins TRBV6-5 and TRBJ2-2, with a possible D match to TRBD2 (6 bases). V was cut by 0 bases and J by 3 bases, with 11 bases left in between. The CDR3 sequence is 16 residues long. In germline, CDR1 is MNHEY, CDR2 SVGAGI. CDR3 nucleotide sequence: TGTGCCAGCAGTTACTCTTCGGGAGTGCACACCGGGGAGCTGTTTTTT. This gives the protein CASSYSSGVHTGELFF.

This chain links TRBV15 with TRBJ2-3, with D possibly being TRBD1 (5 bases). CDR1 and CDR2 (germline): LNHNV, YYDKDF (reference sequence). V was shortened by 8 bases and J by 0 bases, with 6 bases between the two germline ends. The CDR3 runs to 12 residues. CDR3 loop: CATGASTDTQYF. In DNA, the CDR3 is TGTGCCACCGGGGCTAGCACAGATACGCAGTATTTT.

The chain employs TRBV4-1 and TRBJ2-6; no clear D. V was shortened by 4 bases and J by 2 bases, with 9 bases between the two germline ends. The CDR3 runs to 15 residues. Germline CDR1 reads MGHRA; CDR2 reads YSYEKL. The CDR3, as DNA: TGCGCCAGCAGCCCCGGAGTCCCTGGGGCCAACGTCCTGACTTTC. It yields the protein CASSPGVPGANVLTF.

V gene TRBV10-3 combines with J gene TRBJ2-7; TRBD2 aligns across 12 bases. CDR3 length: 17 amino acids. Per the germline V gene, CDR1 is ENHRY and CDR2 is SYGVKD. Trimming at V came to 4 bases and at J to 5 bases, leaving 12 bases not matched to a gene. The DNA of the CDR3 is TGTGCCATCAGTGGCATGGGACTAGCGGGCCCCCGCCACGAGCAGTACTTC. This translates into CAISGMGLAGPRHEQYF.

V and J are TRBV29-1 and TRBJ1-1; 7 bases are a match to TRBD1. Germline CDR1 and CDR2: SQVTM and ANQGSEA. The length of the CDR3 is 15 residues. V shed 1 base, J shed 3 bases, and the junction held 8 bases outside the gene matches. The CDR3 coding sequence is TGCAGCGTTGAAGCCCCAAGACAGGGCCACACTGAAGCTTTCTTT. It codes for CSVEAPRQGHTEAFF.

The CDR3 DNA follows: TGCGCCAGCAGCTTGTCCCGGGAGGGACGGAATGAGCAGTTCTTC. Translated: CASSLSREGRNEQFF. This rearrangement joins TRBV5-1 to TRBJ2-1; TRBD2 matches 8 bases. The CDR3 is 15 residues long. CDR1 is SGHRS, CDR2 YFSETQ, per germline. Trimming took 1 base from V and 7 from J; bases not matched to a gene: 7.

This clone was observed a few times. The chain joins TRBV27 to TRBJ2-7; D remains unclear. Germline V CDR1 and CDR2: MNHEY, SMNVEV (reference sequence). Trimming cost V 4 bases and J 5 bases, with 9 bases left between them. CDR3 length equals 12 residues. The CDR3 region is CASSSRIHEQYF. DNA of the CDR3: TGTGCCAGCAGTTCCAGGATCCACGAGCAGTACTTC.

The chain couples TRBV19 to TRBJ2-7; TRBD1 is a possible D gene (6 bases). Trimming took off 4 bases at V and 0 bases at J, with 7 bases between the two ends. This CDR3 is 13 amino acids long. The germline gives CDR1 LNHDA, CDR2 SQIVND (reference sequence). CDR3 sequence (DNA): TGTGCCAGTAGTAACAGGGACTCCTACGAGCAGTACTTC. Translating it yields CASSNRDSYEQYF.

CDR3 coding DNA: TGCGCCAGCAGCCGAGGGCGGACTAGCGGGAGGATGAATGAGCAGTTCTTC. Amino acids: CASSRGRTSGRMNEQFF. The rearrangement joins TRBV5-1 to TRBJ2-1, with 14 bases aligning to TRBD2. Germline CDR1 is SGHRS and CDR2 is YFSETQ. The CDR3 length is 17 residues. J was trimmed by 7 bases and V by 4 bases; bases with no gene match: 10.

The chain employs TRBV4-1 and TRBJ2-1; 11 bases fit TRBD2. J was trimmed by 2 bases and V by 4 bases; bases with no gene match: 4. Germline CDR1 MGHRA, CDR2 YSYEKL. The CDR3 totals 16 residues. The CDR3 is CASSRRLAGTYNEQFF. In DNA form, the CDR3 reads TGCGCCAGCAGCCGAAGACTAGCGGGAACCTACAATGAGCAGTTCTTC.

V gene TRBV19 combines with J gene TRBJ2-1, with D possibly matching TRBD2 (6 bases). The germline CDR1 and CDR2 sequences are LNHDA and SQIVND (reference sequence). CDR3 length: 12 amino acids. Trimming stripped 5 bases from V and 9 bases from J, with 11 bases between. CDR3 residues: CASSPPGGEQFF. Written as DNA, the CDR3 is TGTGCCAGTAGTCCCCCCGGGGGTGAGCAGTTCTTC.

The CDR3 nucleotides are TGTGCCAGCAGCCCCAGGACCAGGGTCGACGAGCAGTACTTC. Encoded protein: CASSPRTRVDEQYF. The chain links TRBV9 to TRBJ2-7, with D possibly TRBD1 on 5 matching bases. Trimming took off 4 bases at V and 5 bases at J, with 16 bases between the two ends. The CDR3 totals 14 residues. From germline, CDR1 is SGDLS and CDR2 YYNGEE.

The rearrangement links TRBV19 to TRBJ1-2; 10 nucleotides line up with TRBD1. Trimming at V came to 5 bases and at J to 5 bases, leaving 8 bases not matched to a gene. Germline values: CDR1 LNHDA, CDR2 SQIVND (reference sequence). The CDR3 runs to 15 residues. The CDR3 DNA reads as TGTGCCAGTAGTGAGACAGGGGGCGCGTCATATGGCTACACCTTC. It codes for CASSETGGASYGYTF.

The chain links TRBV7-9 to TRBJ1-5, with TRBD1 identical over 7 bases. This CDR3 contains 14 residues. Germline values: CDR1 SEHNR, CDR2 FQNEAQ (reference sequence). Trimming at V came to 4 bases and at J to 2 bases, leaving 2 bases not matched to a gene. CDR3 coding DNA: TGTGCCAGCAGCTCAGGGGGTGGCAATCAGCCCCAGCATTTT. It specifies CASSSGGGNQPQHF.